The 14 T cell receptor beta chains listed next were all sequenced from one sample in a study of cytomegalovirus exposure and HLA in healthy donors. The PCR had 60 Vbeta and 13 Jbeta primers. Method: immunoSEQ multiplex PCR; TCRdb's copy keeps in-frame clones and lacks some. The data show some 130,000 clones, with roughly three quarters seen just once and around 3.1% held by the top ten. Sequencing was carried out using PBMCs. The receptor source for this set is a man in his forties or fifties in good health and CMV-seronegative.

This rearrangement joins TRBV27 to TRBJ2-1; 12 bases match TRBD2. CDR1 MNHEY and CDR2 SMNVEV come from the germline V gene (reference sequence). Unmatched junction bases numbered 13, after V lost 7 bases and J lost 3 bases. The CDR3 runs to 18 residues. CDR3 residues: CASTDGASGGARYNEQFF. The CDR3 DNA reads as TGTGCCAGCACCGACGGGGCTAGCGGGGGGGCCCGCTACAATGAGCAGTTCTTC.

The V call is TRBV27, the J call TRBJ2-2; 7 bases are a match to TRBD1. The CDR3 length is 15 residues. Germline assignment: CDR1 MNHEY and CDR2 SMNVEV (reference sequence). J lost 1 base, V lost 8 bases, and 7 bases had no gene match. The CDR3, as DNA: TGTGCCAGCGGCAGCTGGGACAGGAACACCGGGGAGCTGTTTTTT. It specifies CASGSWDRNTGELFF.

With regard to this clone: A junction end diverges from the germline sequence, so it may reflect a read error. The rearrangement uses TRBV6-1 and TRBJ2-7, with D tentatively TRBD2 (7 bases). CDR3 length equals 14 residues. Germline assignment: CDR1 MNHNS and CDR2 SASEGT. The CDR3 region is CASSARGGPYGQYF. CDR3 nucleotide sequence: TGTGCCAGCAGCGCAAGGGGGGGCCCCTACGGGCAGTACTTC.

This sequence joins TRBV25-1 and TRBJ2-1, with 12 bases identical to TRBD2. This CDR3 comprises 17 residues. In germline, CDR1 is MGHDK, CDR2 SYGVNS. The V gene end was trimmed by 4 bases and the J gene end by 8 bases; junction bases not matched to a gene: 12. The CDR3 loop is CASSGPTSGSLIDEQFF. The CDR3 DNA sequence: TGTGCCAGCAGTGGGCCGACTAGCGGGAGTTTAATCGATGAGCAGTTCTTC. The full variable domain, in which reference TRBV25-1 and TRBJ2-1 provide the parts outside the CDR3, is EADIYQTPRYLVIGTGKKITLECSQTMGHDKMYWYQQDPGMELHLIHYSYGVNSTEKGDLSSESTVSRIRTEHFPLTLESARPSHTSQYLCASSGPTSGSLIDEQFFGPGTRLTVL.

The genes are TRBV30 and TRBJ1-4, with 7 bases identical to TRBD1. The CDR3 runs to 14 residues. V lost 5 bases to trimming and J lost 5 bases; unmatched junction nucleotides: 8. CDR1 GTSNPN and CDR2 SVGIG come from the germline V gene (reference sequence). The CDR3 nucleotides are TGTGCCTGGGAAAGACAGGGTACGAATGAAAAACTGTTTTTT. Its translation: CAWERQGTNEKLFF.

The gene calls are TRBV7-6 and TRBJ1-1; perhaps TRBD1 as D (5 bases). Looked up from germline, CDR1 is SGHVS and CDR2 is FNYEAQ. CDR3 length: 13 amino acids. The V end lost 5 bases, the J end lost 8 bases, and 15 bases lay between the germline ends. The CDR3 DNA follows: TGTGCCAGCAGCGCAGGCCCGGGACTGGAAGCTTTCTTT. It is translated as CASSAGPGLEAFF.

The rearrangement links TRBV7-3 to TRBJ2-3; D is possibly TRBD2 (6 bases). The ends were cut back, 5 bases at V and 0 bases at J, with 15 bases in the middle. Germline V lookup: CDR1 SGHTA, CDR2 FQGTGA. This CDR3 comprises 16 residues. The CDR3 is CASSPQAGLSTDTQYF. CDR3 nucleotide sequence: TGTGCCAGCAGCCCCCAAGCGGGCCTGAGCACAGATACGCAGTATTTT.

V and J are TRBV19 and TRBJ1-1; a weak D match, TRBD1 (6 bases). CDR1 LNHDA and CDR2 SQIVND come from the germline V gene (reference sequence). Trimming removed 5 bases at V and 2 bases at J, with 12 bases between. The CDR3 covers 14 residues. CDR3 nucleotide sequence: TGTGCCAGTAGTTCAGGGGTCGAAAACACTGAAGCTTTCTTT. Protein: CASSSGVENTEAFF.

Only a few counts were recorded for this clone. The J gene is TRBJ2-7, the V gene TRBV15, with 7 bases that match TRBD2. The CDR3 runs to 16 residues. Germline assignment: CDR1 LNHNV and CDR2 YYDKDF (reference sequence). The junction had 12 bases not matched to a gene; V was cut back by 5 bases and J by 2 bases. The CDR3, as DNA: TGTGCCACCAGCCGGGGGGACTCCCGCCTCCCCTACGAGCAGTACTTC. Translated, it gives CATSRGDSRLPYEQYF.

This clone was seen only once. The rearrangement links TRBV4-3 to TRBJ1-5, with TRBD1 as a possible D gene (5 bases). This CDR3 is built from 17 residues. Germline V gene sequence: CDR1 LGHNA, CDR2 YSLEER. The germline V and J ends were trimmed by 1 base and 4 bases, with 17 bases remaining between them. The CDR3 DNA follows: TGCGCCAGCAGCCAAGTCCGTCGGGGGGTGACTAATCAGCCCCAGCATTTT. Translated: CASSQVRRGVTNQPQHF.

V is TRBV11-2 and J is TRBJ2-7, with 9 bases aligning to TRBD2. Trimming at V came to 0 bases and at J to 6 bases, leaving 6 bases not matched to a gene. The CDR3 is 15 amino acids. Germline CDR1 is SGHAT and CDR2 is FQNNGV. CDR3 DNA: TGTGCCAGCAGCTTAGATTTAGCGGGAGACGGCGAGCAGTACTTC. This encodes CASSLDLAGDGEQYF.

This chain links TRBV9 with TRBJ2-7; weak D call: TRBD2 (6 bases). The CDR3 loop spans 15 amino acids. The germline V and J ends were trimmed by 3 bases and 7 bases, with 20 bases remaining between them. Germline CDR1 SGDLS, CDR2 YYNGEE. The CDR3 spells CASSARATGGLEQYF. In DNA form, the CDR3 reads TGTGCCAGCAGCGCGCGCGCAACCGGGGGTTTGGAGCAGTACTTC.

The chain combines TRBV7-9 with TRBJ1-1; D perhaps matches TRBD1 (6 bases). CDR1 and CDR2 from the germline V gene are SEHNR and FQNEAQ (reference sequence). Trimming took 5 bases from V and 0 from J, leaving 16 bases between them. This CDR3 region has 16 residues. As DNA, the CDR3 is TGTGCCAGCAGCCCCATGAAAGGACAGATGAACACTGAAGCTTTCTTT. Amino acids: CASSPMKGQMNTEAFF.

The rearrangement joins TRBV27 to TRBJ1-5, with D perhaps TRBD1 (6 bases). The ends were cut back, 3 bases at V and 2 bases at J, with 11 bases in the middle. The CDR3 runs to 15 residues. The germline V gene has CDR1 MNHEY and CDR2 SMNVEV (reference sequence). The DNA of the CDR3 is TGTGCCAGCAGTTTGTGGGGGCATGGCAATCAGCCCCAGCATTTT. Encoded protein: CASSLWGHGNQPQHF.